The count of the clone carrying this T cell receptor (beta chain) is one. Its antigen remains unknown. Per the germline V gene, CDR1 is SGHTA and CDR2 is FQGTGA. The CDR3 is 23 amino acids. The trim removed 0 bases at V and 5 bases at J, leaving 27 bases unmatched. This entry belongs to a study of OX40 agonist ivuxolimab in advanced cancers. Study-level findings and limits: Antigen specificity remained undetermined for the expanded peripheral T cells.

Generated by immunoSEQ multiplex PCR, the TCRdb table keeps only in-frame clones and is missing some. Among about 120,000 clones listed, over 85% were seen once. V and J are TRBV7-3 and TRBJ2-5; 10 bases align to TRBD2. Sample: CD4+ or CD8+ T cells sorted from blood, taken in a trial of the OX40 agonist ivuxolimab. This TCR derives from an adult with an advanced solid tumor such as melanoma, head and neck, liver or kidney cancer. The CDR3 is CASSLTRAVPGVTAGGMEETQYF. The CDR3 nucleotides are TGTGCCAGCAGCTTAACGCGGGCCGTCCCCGGCGTTACAGCGGGGGGGATGGAGGAGACCCAGTACTTC.